The T cell receptor beta chain under discussion was sequenced for a study of T cells in Graves' hyperthyroidism and ophthalmopathy. Across the study: At the time of initial diagnosis and before any treatment, peripheral blood was collected.

Researchers took RNA transcripts and amplified the TCR beta CDR3 regions from them. Using the HTBI primer set, a first-round RT-PCR was run on the TCR CDR3. TCRdb re-called the multiplex PCR reads with MiXCR, one entry per CDR3 protein. The sample lists hundreds of thousands of distinct CDR3 sequences, about 20% occurring once. This clonotype was found many times. Its cognate antigen is unknown. Points from the study as a whole: Blood samples included most of the expanded thyroid clonotypes exceeding 0.001.

The CDR3 is 14 residues long. Trimming pared 5 bases from V and 6 bases from J, leaving 14 bases between. Germline V gene data show CDR1 as LNHDA and CDR2 as SQIVND (reference sequence). Each diagnosis was grounded in clinical symptoms, serum thyroxine and TRAb, thyroid ultrasound, and orbital computed tomography. The genes are TRBV19 and TRBJ1-5; the D is unclear. The sequencing sample was made of blood. The TCR comes from a man aged 35-49 years with Graves' ophthalmopathy. CDR3 nucleotides: TGTGCCAGTAGTGCATCTTCCAGTCTTCAGCCCCAGCATTTT. The encoded protein is CASSASSSLQPQHF.